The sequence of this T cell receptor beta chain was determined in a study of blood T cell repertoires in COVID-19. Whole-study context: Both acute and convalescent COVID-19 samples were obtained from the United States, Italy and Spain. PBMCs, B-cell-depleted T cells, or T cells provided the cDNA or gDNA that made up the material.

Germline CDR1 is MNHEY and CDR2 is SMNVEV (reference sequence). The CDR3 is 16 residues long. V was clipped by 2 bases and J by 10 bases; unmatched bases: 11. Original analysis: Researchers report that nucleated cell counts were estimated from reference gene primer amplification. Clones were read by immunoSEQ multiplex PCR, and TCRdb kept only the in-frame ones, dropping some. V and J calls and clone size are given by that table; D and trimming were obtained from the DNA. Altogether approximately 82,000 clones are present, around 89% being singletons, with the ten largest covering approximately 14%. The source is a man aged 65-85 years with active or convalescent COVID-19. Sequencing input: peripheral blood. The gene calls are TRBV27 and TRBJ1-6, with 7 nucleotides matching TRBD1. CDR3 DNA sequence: TGTGCCAGCAGTTTAGAGGGGGCTGTAGGTGGATCACCCCTCCACTTT. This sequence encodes CASSLEGAVGGSPLHF.